This TCR beta chain was captured by sequencing in a study of blood T cells in healthy people across ages. This CDR3 has 16 amino acids. The germline V gene encodes CDR1 LGHNA and CDR2 YSLEER. Trimming pared 0 bases from V and 5 bases from J, leaving 16 bases between. It was with a sample-barcoded 5' primer and a J-beta primer mix that a second PCR of about 6 to 12 cycles was run. Tagging of each cDNA molecule was performed by a template-switch adaptor with 12 random nucleotides. Using its own MiXCR run on the 5' RACE reads, TCRdb lists one record per CDR3 protein. The data show roughly 2 million distinct CDR3 sequences, about 49% seen once.

V gene TRBV4-3 combines with J gene TRBJ1-2; D is perhaps TRBD1 (5 bases). What was sequenced was blood. This receptor was identified in a woman aged 40 to 50 in good health. In nucleotides, the CDR3 is TGCGCCAGCAGCCAAGATCCTGGCAGGGCGAATTATGGCTACACCTTC. This codes for CASSQDPGRANYGYTF.